The 31 T cell receptor beta chains below all came from one sample that was sequenced in a study of T cells in Graves' hyperthyroidism and ophthalmopathy. The TCR beta CDR3 regions underwent amplification using RNA transcripts as the source. First-round RT-PCR with HTBI primers amplified the TCR CDR3 region. TCRdb re-derived calls from the multiplex PCR reads in MiXCR, one entry per CDR3 protein. Among 360,000 or so distinct CDR3 sequences listed, around 15% were seen once. Sequencing was carried out using blood. All receptors derive from a woman aged 60-75 years with Graves' ophthalmopathy.

The chain joins TRBV7-8 to TRBJ2-7; D is ambiguous. From germline, CDR1 is SGHVS and CDR2 FQNEAQ. The CDR3 loop spans 13 amino acids. This chain's CDR3 is CDSSSTFSYEQYF. CDR3 DNA: TGTGACAGTAGCTCAACCTTCTCCTACGAGCAGTACTTC.

This clonotype was observed at least ten times. This chain links TRBV29-1 with TRBJ1-1, with D possibly being TRBD1 (6 bases). V lost 7 bases, J lost 0 bases, and 9 bases lay in between. Germline CDR1 reads SQVTM; CDR2 reads ANQGSEA. The CDR3 covers 12 residues. CDR3 DNA sequence: TGCAGCGCCGCAGGGGTGAACACTGAAGCTTTCTTT. Translating gives CSAAGVNTEAFF.

This chain uses TRBV14 with TRBJ2-1; 9 nucleotides agree with TRBD2. The CDR3 spans 18 residues. Trimming removed 4 bases from V and 6 bases from J; junction bases left unmatched: 16. Germline CDR1 is SGHDN and CDR2 is FVKESK. The CDR3 loop is CASSPLRGLALTCNEQFF. CDR3 nucleotides: TGTGCCAGCAGCCCCTTACGGGGACTAGCATTGACCTGCAATGAGCAGTTCTTC.

The V and J genes are TRBV10-3 and TRBJ1-6; no definite D call. From germline, CDR1 is ENHRY and CDR2 SYGVKD. V lost 3 bases, J lost 0 bases, and 9 bases lay in between. CDR3 length equals 16 residues. DNA for the CDR3: TGTGCCATCAGTGATGGGGAAAGCTCCTATAATTCACCCCTCCACTTT. Protein product: CAISDGESSYNSPLHF.

This clonotype was seen only a few times. The chain links TRBV6-6 to TRBJ2-1, with 14 bases that match TRBD2. Trimming took 2 bases from V and 7 from J; bases not matched to a gene: 4. Per germline, CDR1 MNHNY and CDR2 SVGAGI (reference sequence). The CDR3 sequence is 16 residues long. This chain's CDR3 is CASSYQGLAGVNEQFF. In DNA form, the CDR3 reads TGTGCCAGCAGTTACCAGGGACTAGCGGGAGTAAATGAGCAGTTCTTC.

This clonotype was seen many times. The rearrangement joins TRBV15 to TRBJ2-3, with 7 nucleotides matching TRBD1. In germline, CDR1 is LNHNV, CDR2 YYDKDF (reference sequence). The trim removed 3 bases at V and 1 base at J, leaving 7 bases unmatched. The CDR3 totals 16 residues. DNA of the CDR3: TGTGCCACCAGCAGGCTAGGTACAGGGGGCACAGATACGCAGTATTTT. Amino acids: CATSRLGTGGTDTQYF.

This clonotype has at least ten counts. The chain recombines TRBV5-1 with TRBJ2-7; D perhaps matches TRBD1 (6 bases). Trimming stripped 2 bases from V and 2 bases from J, with 11 bases between. The CDR3 extends over 14 amino acids. Germline loops: CDR1 SGHRS, CDR2 YFSETQ. In DNA form, the CDR3 reads TGCGCCAGCAGCTTAGGGACATCCCCCTACGAGCAGTACTTC. The encoded protein is CASSLGTSPYEQYF. The complete variable domain, with remaining parts taken from reference TRBV5-1 and TRBJ2-7, reads KAGVTQTPRYLIKTRGQQVTLSCSPISGHRSVSWYQQTPGQGLQFLFEYFSETQRNKGNFPGRFSGRQFSNSRSEMNVSTLELGDSALYLCASSLGTSPYEQYFGPGTRLTVT.

Ten or more counts support this clonotype. V usage is TRBV15 and J usage is TRBJ2-1, with TRBD2 matching over 10 bases. Germline CDR1 and CDR2: LNHNV and YYDKDF (reference sequence). V was clipped by 2 bases and J by 8 bases; unmatched bases: 12. This CDR3 is 17 amino acids long. In DNA form, the CDR3 reads TGTGCCACCAGCAGACGAGCAGGGACTAGCGAGGGCCATGAGCAGTTCTTC. This sequence encodes CATSRRAGTSEGHEQFF.

This clonotype was found a few times. The chain carries TRBV2 and TRBJ2-1; D gene uncertain. The CDR3 has 12 amino acids. Germline CDR1 and CDR2: SNHLY and FYNNEI. Trimming left V 11 bases short and J 10 bases short, with 18 bases between. Written as DNA, the CDR3 is TGTGCCGACCGGCCAGCCGCTCGCGAGCAGTTCTTC. Translated, it gives CADRPAAREQFF. The entire variable domain, with the rest obtained from reference TRBV2 and TRBJ2-1, is as follows: EPEVTQTPSHQVTQMGQEVILRCVPISNHLYFYWYRQILGQKVEFLVSFYNNEISEKSEIFDDQFSVERPDGSNFTLKIRSTKLEDSAMYFCADRPAAREQFFGPGTRLTVL.

This clonotype was observed a handful of times. The CDR3 sequence: CASSPGTGVGEKLFF. Here the CDR3 DNA reads TGTGCCAGCAGCCCCGGGACAGGGGTTGGTGAAAAACTGTTTTTT. The chain recombines TRBV7-3 with TRBJ1-4, with 10 positions matching TRBD1. V was clipped by 5 bases and J by 7 bases; unmatched bases: 7. The CDR3 is 15 amino acids. Germline-derived CDR1 and CDR2 are SGHTA and FQGTGA.

The sample holds a few counts of this clonotype. The chain is built from TRBV7-2 and TRBJ2-1, with 7 positions matching TRBD2. This CDR3 has 19 residues. Germline values: CDR1 SGHTA, CDR2 FQGNSA. After removal of 1 base from V and 4 bases from J, the junction contained 16 bases not matched to a gene. The CDR3 bases are TGTGCCAGCAGCTTAGATATAATGCCCCCAGCGGGACTATACAATGAGCAGTTCTTC. Its protein is CASSLDIMPPAGLYNEQFF.

This clonotype was counted at least ten times. V usage is TRBV7-3 and J usage is TRBJ2-1; D remains unclear. Germline CDR1 reads SGHTA; CDR2 reads FQGTGA. Trimming took off 0 bases at V and 5 bases at J, with 5 bases between the two ends. This CDR3 has 13 residues. The DNA for the CDR3 is TGTGCCAGCAGCTTAACACGGAACAATGAGCAGTTCTTC. It specifies CASSLTRNNEQFF.

V gene TRBV30 combines with J gene TRBJ1-6; D might be TRBD1 (5 bases). Germline V gives CDR1 GTSNPN, CDR2 SVGIG (reference sequence). Trimming took 3 bases from V and 5 from J, leaving 14 bases between them. CDR3 size: 15 residues. CDR3 in DNA: TGTGCCTGGAGGACAGAATCTCTGAATAATTCACCCCTCCACTTT. Amino acids: CAWRTESLNNSPLHF.

V usage is TRBV6-9 and J usage is TRBJ2-7, with a tentative D call TRBD2 (5 bases). Trimming shortened V by 3 bases and J by 7 bases, and 13 bases separated the two germline ends. The germline V gene has CDR1 MNHGY and CDR2 SVAAGI. This CDR3 is built from 13 residues. The CDR3 DNA is TGTGCCAGCAGTTACTTTAACGGCGGGGAGCAGTACTTC. Protein: CASSYFNGGEQYF.

This clonotype was observed many times. The chain links TRBV30 to TRBJ2-5, with unresolved D. V was cut by 0 bases and J by 1 base, with 6 bases left in between. CDR1 is GTSNPN and CDR2 is SVGIG in the germline V gene (reference sequence). The CDR3 consists of 13 residues. The CDR3 region is CAWSVESQETQYF. The CDR3 coding sequence is TGTGCCTGGAGTGTCGAGAGCCAAGAGACCCAGTACTTC.

In this sample, this clonotype turned up a few times. CDR3 coding DNA: TGTGCCAGCGGGGGACTGGGGAACACTGAAGCTTTCTTT. This codes for CASGGLGNTEAFF. The rearrangement links TRBV9 to TRBJ1-1; possible D gene TRBD1, 5 bases. The CDR3 covers 13 residues. Germline values: CDR1 SGDLS, CDR2 YYNGEE. The V gene lost 7 bases and the J gene lost 1 base, with 11 bases spanning the gap.

This clonotype was picked up many times. The rearrangement uses TRBV6-2 or TRBV6-3 and TRBJ2-1; 7 bases align to TRBD2. Germline-derived CDR1 and CDR2 are MNHEY and SVGEGT. The CDR3 extends over 14 amino acids. The V and J ends lost 2 bases and 15 bases, in that order; junction bases with no gene match: 13. CDR3 bases: TGTGCCAGCAGTTACAGGACTAGACACAACCGGCTGTTCTTC. Translated, it gives CASSYRTRHNRLFF.

J is TRBJ2-3 and V is TRBV6-1; possible D gene TRBD1, 5 bases. The CDR3 length is 15 residues. Trimming removed 6 bases at V and 2 bases at J, with 15 bases between. Germline CDR1 is MNHNS and CDR2 is SASEGT. CDR3 in DNA: TGTGCCAGCAGACCAGACAGATGGTCCACAGATACGCAGTATTTT. Its protein is CASRPDRWSTDTQYF.

The CDR3 sequence: CASSPTIREEETQYF. The CDR3 DNA follows: TGTGCCAGCAGCCCGACGATACGGGAGGAGGAAACGCAGTATTTT. The chain carries TRBV9 and TRBJ2-3; 7 bases fit TRBD2. Germline V gene lookup returns CDR1 SGDLS and CDR2 YYNGEE. Losses at the gene ends were 4 bases for V and 9 bases for J; bases not matched to a gene: 14. This CDR3 has 15 residues.

In its sample, this clonotype was seen many times. The chain employs TRBV6-1 and TRBJ1-6; possibly TRBD1 for D (6 bases). The ends were cut back, 4 bases at V and 2 bases at J, with 15 bases in the middle. Germline CDR1 is MNHNS and CDR2 is SASEGT. The CDR3 extends over 17 amino acids. The CDR3 DNA reads as TGTGCCAGCAGTGTCGGGACATCGGGAACCTATAATTCACCCCTCCACTTT. This gives the protein CASSVGTSGTYNSPLHF.

There are a few counts of this clonotype. The chain recombines TRBV19 with TRBJ2-4; 7 bases align to TRBD2. V gave up 5 bases and J gave up 0 bases; unmatched junction bases: 4. Germline V gene sequence: CDR1 LNHDA, CDR2 SQIVND (reference sequence). The CDR3 is 15 amino acids. The CDR3 here is CASSLAGGAKNIQYF. The CDR3 region has the DNA TGTGCCAGTAGTTTAGCGGGTGGAGCCAAAAACATTCAGTACTTC.

In its sample, this clonotype was seen many times. V gene TRBV5-1 combines with J gene TRBJ2-7, with 9 bases fitting TRBD1. The CDR3 is 14 residues long. Germline CDR1 and CDR2: SGHRS and YFSETQ. J gave up 5 bases and V 0 bases, and 3 bases lay outside the gene matches. The CDR3 coding sequence is TGCGCCAGCAGCTTGGGGACAGGGGTCGACGAGCAGTACTTC. Protein: CASSLGTGVDEQYF.

This chain connects TRBV20-1 to TRBJ2-7, with TRBD2 matching over 7 bases. CDR1 is DFQATT, CDR2 SNEGSKA, per germline (reference sequence). V shed 4 bases, J shed 2 bases, and the junction held 11 bases outside the gene matches. This CDR3 contains 15 residues. This CDR3 is CSATDHAGATYEQYF. The CDR3 coding sequence is TGCAGTGCTACAGACCACGCGGGAGCGACCTACGAGCAGTACTTC.

This clonotype was observed at least ten times. The junction differs from germline at one of its ends, possibly a read error. The chain links TRBV5-1 to TRBJ2-2; 9 nucleotides match TRBD1. CDR1 and CDR2 from the germline V gene are SGHRS and YFSETQ. This CDR3 has 15 residues. As DNA, the CDR3 is TGTGCCAGCAGCCTGACAGGGGGTCTCACCGGGGAGCTGTTTTTT. It is translated as CASSLTGGLTGELFF.

This clonotype was seen a few times. V is TRBV13 and J is TRBJ2-3; TRBD2 matches 11 bases. CDR3 length: 20 residues. After removal of 5 bases from V and 2 bases from J, the junction contained 18 bases not matched to a gene. Germline-derived CDR1 and CDR2 are PRHDT and FYEKMQ (reference sequence). The CDR3 bases are TGTGCCAGCAGCATTACAGGGAAGACCGGGACTAGCGGACTCACAGATACGCAGTATTTT. Protein sequence: CASSITGKTGTSGLTDTQYF.

The CDR3 DNA reads TGTGCCAGCAGCTTAGCCCACAGCGGACTATACGAGCAGTACTTC. It specifies CASSLAHSGLYEQYF. The V gene is TRBV7-2, the J gene TRBJ2-7, with D maybe TRBD2 (6 bases). This CDR3 contains 15 residues. Germline CDR1 reads SGHTA; CDR2 reads FQGNSA. V was clipped by 0 bases and J by 4 bases, with 13 bases between them. Based on the CDR3 plus reference TRBV7-2 and TRBJ2-7, the full variable domain is GAGVSQSPSNKVTEKGKDVELRCDPISGHTALYWYRQSLGQGLEFLIYFQGNSAPDKSGLPSDRFSAERTGGSVSTLTIQRTQQEDSAVYLCASSLAHSGLYEQYFGPGTRLTVT.

This clonotype was detected ten times or more. Written as DNA, the CDR3 is TGTGCCAGCAGTTTGCTAGCGGGCCTCACAGATACGCAGTATTTT. Amino acids: CASSLLAGLTDTQYF. The chain uses TRBV12-3 or TRBV12-4 and TRBJ2-3; 8 bases agree with TRBD2. This CDR3 contains 15 residues. J gave up 2 bases and V 3 bases, and 4 bases lay outside the gene matches.

This clonotype appeared a few times. V and J are TRBV28 and TRBJ2-3, with D unclear. V was clipped by 6 bases and J by 4 bases, with 11 bases between them. Germline values: CDR1 MDHEN, CDR2 SYDVKM. The length of the CDR3 is 13 residues. The CDR3 region has the DNA TGTGCCAGCAGACCCGAGAGGCCAGATACGCAGTATTTT. Translating it yields CASRPERPDTQYF.

This clonotype has at least ten counts. J is TRBJ2-3 and V is TRBV20-1; the match to TRBD2 covers 10 bases. V lost 0 bases to trimming and J lost 5 bases; unmatched junction nucleotides: 5. The CDR3 runs to 15 residues. Germline V lookup: CDR1 DFQATT, CDR2 SNEGSKA (reference sequence). The CDR3 spells CSARDPSGSVDTQYF. DNA for the CDR3: TGCAGTGCTAGAGACCCTAGCGGGAGCGTAGATACGCAGTATTTT.

This sequence joins TRBV18 and TRBJ1-1, with 10 positions matching TRBD1. The CDR3 length is 15 residues. CDR1 KGHSH and CDR2 LQKENI come from the germline V gene. After removal of 2 bases from V and 1 base from J, the junction contained 1 base not matched to a gene. As DNA, the CDR3 is TGTGCCAGCTCACCATGGGACAGGGGGAACACTGAAGCTTTCTTT. It specifies CASSPWDRGNTEAFF.

This clonotype has more than one count but fewer than ten. The V and J genes are TRBV9 and TRBJ2-7, with 13 bases that match TRBD2. Germline V gene sequence: CDR1 SGDLS, CDR2 YYNGEE. There are 15 residues in the CDR3. The junction had 8 bases not matched to a gene; V was cut back by 4 bases and J by 7 bases. The CDR3 DNA is TGTGCCAGCAGCTGGACTAGCGGGAGAGGTGAGGAGCAGTACTTC. Its translation: CASSWTSGRGEEQYF.